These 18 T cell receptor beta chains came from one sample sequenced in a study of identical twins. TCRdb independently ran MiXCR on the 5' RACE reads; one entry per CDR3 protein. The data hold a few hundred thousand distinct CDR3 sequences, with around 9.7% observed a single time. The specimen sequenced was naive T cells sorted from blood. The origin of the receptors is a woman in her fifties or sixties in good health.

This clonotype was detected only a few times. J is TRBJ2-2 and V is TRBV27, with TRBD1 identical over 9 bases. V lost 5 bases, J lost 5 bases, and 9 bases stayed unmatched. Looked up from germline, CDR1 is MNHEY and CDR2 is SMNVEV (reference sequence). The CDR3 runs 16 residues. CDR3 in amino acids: CASSKQGQGLTGELFF. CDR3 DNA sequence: TGTGCCAGCAGTAAACAGGGACAGGGCCTAACCGGGGAGCTGTTTTTT.

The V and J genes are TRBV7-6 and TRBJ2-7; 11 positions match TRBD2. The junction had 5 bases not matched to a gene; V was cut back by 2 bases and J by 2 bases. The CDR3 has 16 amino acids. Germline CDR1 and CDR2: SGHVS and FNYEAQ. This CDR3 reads CASSLKTSGATYEQYF. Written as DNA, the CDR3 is TGTGCCAGCAGCTTAAAGACTAGCGGGGCAACCTACGAGCAGTACTTC. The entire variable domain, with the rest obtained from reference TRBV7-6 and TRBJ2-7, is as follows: GAGVSQSPRYKVTKRGQDVALRCDPISGHVSLYWYRQALGQGPEFLTYFNYEAQQDKSGLPNDRFSAERPEGSISTLTIQRTEQRDSAMYRCASSLKTSGATYEQYFGPGTRLTVT.

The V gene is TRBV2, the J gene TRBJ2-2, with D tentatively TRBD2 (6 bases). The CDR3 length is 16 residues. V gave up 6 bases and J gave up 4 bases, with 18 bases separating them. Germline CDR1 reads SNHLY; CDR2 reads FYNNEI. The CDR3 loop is CASRGPGTPSTGELFF. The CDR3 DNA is TGTGCCAGCAGAGGGCCCGGGACTCCTTCCACCGGGGAGCTGTTTTTT.

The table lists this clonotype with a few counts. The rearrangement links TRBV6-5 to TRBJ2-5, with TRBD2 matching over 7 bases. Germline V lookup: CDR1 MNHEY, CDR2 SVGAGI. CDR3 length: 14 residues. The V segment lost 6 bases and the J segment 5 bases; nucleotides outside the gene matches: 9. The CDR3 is CASRPAGVRETQYF. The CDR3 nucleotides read TGTGCCAGCAGACCCGCGGGAGTCCGGGAGACCCAGTACTTC.

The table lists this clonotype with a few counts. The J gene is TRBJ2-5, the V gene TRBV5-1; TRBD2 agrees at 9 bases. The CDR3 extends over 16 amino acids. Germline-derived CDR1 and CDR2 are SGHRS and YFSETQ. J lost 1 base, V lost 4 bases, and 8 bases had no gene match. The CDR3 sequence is CASSPGLAQPQETQYF. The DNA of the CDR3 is TGCGCCAGCAGCCCCGGACTAGCGCAGCCCCAAGAGACCCAGTACTTC. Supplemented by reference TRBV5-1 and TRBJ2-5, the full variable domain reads KAGVTQTPRYLIKTRGQQVTLSCSPISGHRSVSWYQQTPGQGLQFLFEYFSETQRNKGNFPGRFSGRQFSNSRSEMNVSTLELGDSALYLCASSPGLAQPQETQYFGPGTRLLVL.

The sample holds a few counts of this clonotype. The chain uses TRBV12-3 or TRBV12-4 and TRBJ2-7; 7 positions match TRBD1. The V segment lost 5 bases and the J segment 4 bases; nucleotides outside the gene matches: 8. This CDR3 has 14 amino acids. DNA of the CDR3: TGTGCCAGCAGTACAAGGACAGGCCGTTACGAGCAGTACTTC. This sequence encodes CASSTRTGRYEQYF.

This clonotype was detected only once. The chain's CDR3 is CASTKGDLGETQYF. Written as DNA, the CDR3 is TGTGCCAGCACCAAGGGAGATTTGGGCGAGACCCAGTACTTC. The chain links TRBV6-6 to TRBJ2-5; tentative D call: TRBD2 (5 bases). Trimming took 7 bases from V and 5 from J, leaving 17 bases between them. This CDR3 region has 14 residues. Germline values: CDR1 MNHNY, CDR2 SVGAGI (reference sequence).

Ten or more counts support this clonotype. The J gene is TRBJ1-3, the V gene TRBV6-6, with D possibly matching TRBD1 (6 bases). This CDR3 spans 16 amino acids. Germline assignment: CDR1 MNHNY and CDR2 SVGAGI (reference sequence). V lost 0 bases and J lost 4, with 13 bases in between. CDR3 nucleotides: TGTGCCAGCAGTTACTCTCAGGGGCGAGAAGGAAACACCATATATTTT. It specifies CASSYSQGREGNTIYF.

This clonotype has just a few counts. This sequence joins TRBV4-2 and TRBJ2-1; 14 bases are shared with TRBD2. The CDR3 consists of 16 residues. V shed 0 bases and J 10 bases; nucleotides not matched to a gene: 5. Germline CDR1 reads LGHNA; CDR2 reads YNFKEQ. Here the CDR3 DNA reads TGTGCCAGCAGCCAAGATTCAGGACTAGCGGGAGGCGAGCAGTTCTTC. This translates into CASSQDSGLAGGEQFF.

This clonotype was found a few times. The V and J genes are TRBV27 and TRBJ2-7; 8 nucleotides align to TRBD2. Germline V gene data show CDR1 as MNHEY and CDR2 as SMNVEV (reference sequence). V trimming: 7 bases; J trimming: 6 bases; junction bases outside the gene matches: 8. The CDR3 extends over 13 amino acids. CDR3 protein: CASKVSGRTEQYF. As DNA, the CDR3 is TGTGCCAGCAAAGTCAGCGGGAGAACCGAGCAGTACTTC.

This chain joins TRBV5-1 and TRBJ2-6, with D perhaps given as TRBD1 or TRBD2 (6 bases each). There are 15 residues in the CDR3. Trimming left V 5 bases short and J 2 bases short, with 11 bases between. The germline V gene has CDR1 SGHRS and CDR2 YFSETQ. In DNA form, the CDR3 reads TGCGCCAGCAGTTCGGAGGGGGCTGGGGCCAACGTCCTGACTTTC. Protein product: CASSSEGAGANVLTF.

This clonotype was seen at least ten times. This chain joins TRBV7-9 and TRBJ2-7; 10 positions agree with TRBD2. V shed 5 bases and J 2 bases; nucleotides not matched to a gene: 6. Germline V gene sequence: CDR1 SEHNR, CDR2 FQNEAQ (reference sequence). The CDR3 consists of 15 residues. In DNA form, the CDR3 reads TGTGCCAGCAGCCTAAGGACTAGCGGAACCTACGAGCAGTACTTC. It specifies CASSLRTSGTYEQYF. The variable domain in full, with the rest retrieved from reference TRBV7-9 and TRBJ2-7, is DTGVSQNPRHKITKRGQNVTFRCDPISEHNRLYWYRQTLGQGPEFLTYFQNEAQLEKSRLLSDRFSAERPKGSFSTLEIQRTEQGDSAMYLCASSLRTSGTYEQYFGPGTRLTVT.

The CDR3 DNA sequence: TGTGCCAGCAGCCAGGACGCACGCTCCTACGAGCAGTACTTC. It translates to CASSQDARSYEQYF. V usage is TRBV2 and J usage is TRBJ2-7; D not certain. The CDR3 has 14 amino acids. Germline CDR1 is SNHLY and CDR2 is FYNNEI. V was shortened by 6 bases and J by 0 bases, with 12 bases between the two germline ends.

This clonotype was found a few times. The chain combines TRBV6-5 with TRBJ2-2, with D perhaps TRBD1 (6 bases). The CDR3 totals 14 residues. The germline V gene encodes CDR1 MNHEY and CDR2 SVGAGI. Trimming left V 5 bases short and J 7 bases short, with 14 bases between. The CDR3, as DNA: TGTGCCAGCAGTGGGACATCCGGGCTCGGGGAGCTGTTTTTT. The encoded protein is CASSGTSGLGELFF.

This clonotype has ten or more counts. The CDR3 bases are TGTGCCAGCAGCTTAGAAGATTGGAGAGATACGCAGTATTTT. Residues: CASSLEDWRDTQYF. The rearrangement joins TRBV11-2 to TRBJ2-3; D gene ambiguous. The germline V gene has CDR1 SGHAT and CDR2 FQNNGV. The CDR3 consists of 14 residues. Trimming took off 0 bases at V and 5 bases at J, with 9 bases between the two ends.

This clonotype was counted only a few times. The CDR3 reads CATSTDRGRVTDTQYF. The CDR3 nucleotides read TGTGCCACCAGCACTGACAGGGGACGAGTCACAGATACGCAGTATTTT. The chain uses TRBV15 and TRBJ2-3, with TRBD1 matching 8 bases. Germline CDR1 reads LNHNV; CDR2 reads YYDKDF (reference sequence). V trimming: 4 bases; J trimming: 2 bases; junction bases outside the gene matches: 8. The CDR3 has 16 residues.

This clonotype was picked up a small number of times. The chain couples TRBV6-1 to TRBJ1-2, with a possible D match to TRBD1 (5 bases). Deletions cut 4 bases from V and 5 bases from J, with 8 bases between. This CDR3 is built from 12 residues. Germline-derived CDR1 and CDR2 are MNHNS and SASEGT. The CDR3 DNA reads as TGTGCCAGCAGTGCCGGGGGGTATGGCTACACCTTC. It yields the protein CASSAGGYGYTF.

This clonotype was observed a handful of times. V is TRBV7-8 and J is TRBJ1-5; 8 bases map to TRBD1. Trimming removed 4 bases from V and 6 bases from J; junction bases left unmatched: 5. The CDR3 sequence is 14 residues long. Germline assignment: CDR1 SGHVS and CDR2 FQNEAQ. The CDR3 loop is CASSWTGLSQPQHF. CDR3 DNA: TGTGCCAGCAGCTGGACAGGGCTAAGTCAGCCCCAGCATTTT. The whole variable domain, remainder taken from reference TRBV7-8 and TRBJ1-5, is GAGVSQSPRYKVAKRGQDVALRCDPISGHVSLFWYQQALGQGPEFLTYFQNEAQLDKSGLPSDRFFAERPEGSVSTLKIQRTQQEDSAVYLCASSWTGLSQPQHFGDGTRLSIL.